This T cell receptor beta chain was captured by sequencing in a study of T cell responses to AZD1222 COVID-19 vaccine. Study-level information: Second-dose groups at about 4 or about 12 weeks were pooled. Study-wide results and caveats: Clonal diversity was possibly underestimated, and white British individuals and females predominated among donors. No repertoire was sampled before or during the peak T cell response, only after it. Of spike-specific TCRs, nearly half reportedly target regions left unmutated in variants.

Trimming took 6 bases from V and 8 from J, leaving 19 bases between them. CDR1 and CDR2 from the germline V gene are MNHEY and SVGAGI. The CDR3 loop spans 15 amino acids. Sequencing was performed with immunoSEQ multiplex PCR; in TCRdb, only in-frame clones are kept and a portion is missing. Of 93,000 or so clones listed, 80% to 90% are singletons. Details on this clone: What it binds is unknown.

This chain joins TRBV6-5 and TRBJ1-4; D might be TRBD1 (6 bases). The receptor was derived from an adult in good health. Sequenced here: peripheral blood, sampled on day 0 of AZD1222 vaccination. The DNA for the CDR3 is TGTGCCAGCAGCTTAACGAACAGGGACGGGGAAAAACTGTTTTTT. It is translated as CASSLTNRDGEKLFF.